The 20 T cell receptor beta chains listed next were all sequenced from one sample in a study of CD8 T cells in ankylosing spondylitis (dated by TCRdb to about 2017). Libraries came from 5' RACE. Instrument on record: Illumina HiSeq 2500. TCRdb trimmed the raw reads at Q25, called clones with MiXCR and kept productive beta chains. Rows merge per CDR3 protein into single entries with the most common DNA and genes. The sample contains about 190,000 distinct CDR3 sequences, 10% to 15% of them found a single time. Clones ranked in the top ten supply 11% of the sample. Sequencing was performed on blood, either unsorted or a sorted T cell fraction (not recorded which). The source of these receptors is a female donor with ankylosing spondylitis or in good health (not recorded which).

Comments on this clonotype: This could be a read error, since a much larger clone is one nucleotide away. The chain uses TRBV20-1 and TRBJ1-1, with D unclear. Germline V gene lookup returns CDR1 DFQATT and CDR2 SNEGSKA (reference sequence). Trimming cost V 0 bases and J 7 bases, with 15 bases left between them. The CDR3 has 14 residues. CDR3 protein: CSAREGGGGIEAFF. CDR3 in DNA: TGCAGTGCTAGAGAGGGAGGAGGCGGCATTGAAGCTTTCTTT.

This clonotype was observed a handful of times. CDR3 sequence: CASSSPPGLGYTF. Here the CDR3 DNA reads TGTGCCAGCAGTTCCCCCCCCGGTCTGGGCTACACCTTC. The chain combines TRBV12-3 or TRBV12-4 with TRBJ1-2; D is unresolved. The CDR3 covers 13 residues. Between the trimmed V and J ends, which lost 4 bases and 8 bases, there was a span of 14 bases.

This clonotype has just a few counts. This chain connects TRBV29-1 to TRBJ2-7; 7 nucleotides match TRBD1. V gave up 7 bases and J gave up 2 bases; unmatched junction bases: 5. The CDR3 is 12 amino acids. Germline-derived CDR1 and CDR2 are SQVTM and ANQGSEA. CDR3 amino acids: CSAGQVAYEQYF. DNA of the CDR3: TGCAGCGCTGGACAGGTAGCCTACGAGCAGTACTTC.

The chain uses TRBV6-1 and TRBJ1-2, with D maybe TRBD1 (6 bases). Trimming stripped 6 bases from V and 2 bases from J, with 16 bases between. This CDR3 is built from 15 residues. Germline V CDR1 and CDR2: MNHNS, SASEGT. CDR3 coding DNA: TGTGCCAGCAGACTTTCCCAGGGGTCCAACTATGGCTACACCTTC. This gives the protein CASRLSQGSNYGYTF.

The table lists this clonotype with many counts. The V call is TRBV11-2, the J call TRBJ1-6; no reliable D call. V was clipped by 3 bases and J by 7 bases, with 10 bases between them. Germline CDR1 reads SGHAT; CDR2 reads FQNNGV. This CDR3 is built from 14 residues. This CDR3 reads CASSFGPRNSPLHF. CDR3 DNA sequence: TGTGCCAGCAGCTTTGGCCCTCGGAATTCACCCCTCCACTTT.

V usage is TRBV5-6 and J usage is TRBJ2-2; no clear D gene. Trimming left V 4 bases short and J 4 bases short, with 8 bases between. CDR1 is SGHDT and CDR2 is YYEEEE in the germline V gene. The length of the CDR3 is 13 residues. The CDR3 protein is CASSPPLTGELFF. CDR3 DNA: TGTGCCAGCAGCCCCCCCCTCACCGGGGAGCTGTTTTTT.

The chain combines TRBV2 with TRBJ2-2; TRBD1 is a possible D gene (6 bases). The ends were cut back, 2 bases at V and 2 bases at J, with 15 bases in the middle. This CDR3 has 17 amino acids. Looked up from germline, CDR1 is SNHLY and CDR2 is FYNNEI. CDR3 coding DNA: TGTGCCAGCAGTGAAATTATGGGGACACTAAACACCGGGGAGCTGTTTTTT. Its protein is CASSEIMGTLNTGELFF.

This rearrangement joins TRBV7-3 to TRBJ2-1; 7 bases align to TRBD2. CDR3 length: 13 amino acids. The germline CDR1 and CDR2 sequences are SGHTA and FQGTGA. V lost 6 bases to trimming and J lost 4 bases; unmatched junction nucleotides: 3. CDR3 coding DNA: TGTGCCAGCAGGGGGAGGGGATACAATGAGCAGTTCTTC. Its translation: CASRGRGYNEQFF.

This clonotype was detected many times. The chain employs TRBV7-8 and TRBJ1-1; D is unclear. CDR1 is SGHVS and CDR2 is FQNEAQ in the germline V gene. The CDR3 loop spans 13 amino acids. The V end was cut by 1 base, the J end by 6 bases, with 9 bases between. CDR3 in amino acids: CASSLDNSPEAFF. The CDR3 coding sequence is TGTGCCAGCAGCTTAGATAACAGCCCTGAAGCTTTCTTT. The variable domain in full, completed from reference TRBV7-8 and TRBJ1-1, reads GAGVSQSPRYKVAKRGQDVALRCDPISGHVSLFWYQQALGQGPEFLTYFQNEAQLDKSGLPSDRFFAERPEGSVSTLKIQRTQQEDSAVYLCASSLDNSPEAFFGQGTRLTVV.

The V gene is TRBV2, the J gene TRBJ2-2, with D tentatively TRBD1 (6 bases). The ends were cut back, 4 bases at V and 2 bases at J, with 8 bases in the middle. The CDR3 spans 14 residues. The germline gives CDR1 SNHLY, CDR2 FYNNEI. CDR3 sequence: CASSGQANTGELFF. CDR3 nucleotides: TGTGCCAGCAGTGGACAGGCTAACACCGGGGAGCTGTTTTTT. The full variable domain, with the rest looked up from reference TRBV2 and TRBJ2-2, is EPEVTQTPSHQVTQMGQEVILRCVPISNHLYFYWYRQILGQKVEFLVSFYNNEISEKSEIFDDQFSVERPDGSNFTLKIRSTKLEDSAMYFCASSGQANTGELFFGEGSRLTVL.

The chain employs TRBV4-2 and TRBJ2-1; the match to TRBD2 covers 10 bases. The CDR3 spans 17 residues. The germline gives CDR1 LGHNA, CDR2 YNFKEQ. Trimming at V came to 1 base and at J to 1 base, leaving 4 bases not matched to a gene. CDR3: CASSQGGLADSYNEQFF. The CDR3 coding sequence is TGTGCCAGCAGCCAAGGTGGACTAGCGGATTCCTACAATGAGCAGTTCTTC.

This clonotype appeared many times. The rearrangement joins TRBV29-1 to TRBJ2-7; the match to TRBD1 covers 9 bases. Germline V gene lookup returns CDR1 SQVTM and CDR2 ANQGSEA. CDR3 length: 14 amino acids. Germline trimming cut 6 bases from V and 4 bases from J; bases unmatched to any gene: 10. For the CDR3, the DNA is TGCAGCGTGAGAACGGACAGGGGTCGGTACGAGCAGTACTTC. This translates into CSVRTDRGRYEQYF.

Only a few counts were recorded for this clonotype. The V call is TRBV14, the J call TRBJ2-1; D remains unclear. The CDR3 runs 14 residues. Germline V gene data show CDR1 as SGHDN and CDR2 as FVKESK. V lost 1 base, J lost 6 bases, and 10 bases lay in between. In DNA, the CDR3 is TGTGCCAGCAGCCAAGTACAGCCTTTCAATGAGCAGTTCTTC. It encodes CASSQVQPFNEQFF. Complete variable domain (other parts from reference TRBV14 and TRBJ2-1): EAGVTQFPSHSVIEKGQTVTLRCDPISGHDNLYWYRRVMGKEIKFLLHFVKESKQDESGMPNNRFLAERTGGTYSTLKVQPAELEDSGVYFCASSQVQPFNEQFFGPGTRLTVL.

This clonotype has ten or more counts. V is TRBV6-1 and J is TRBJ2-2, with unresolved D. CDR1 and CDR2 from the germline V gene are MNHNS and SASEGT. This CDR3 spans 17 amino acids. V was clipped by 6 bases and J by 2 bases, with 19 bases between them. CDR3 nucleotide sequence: TGTGCCAGCAGCCCAACCCACGGGCTCCCTAACACCGGGGAGCTGTTTTTT. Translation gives CASSPTHGLPNTGELFF.

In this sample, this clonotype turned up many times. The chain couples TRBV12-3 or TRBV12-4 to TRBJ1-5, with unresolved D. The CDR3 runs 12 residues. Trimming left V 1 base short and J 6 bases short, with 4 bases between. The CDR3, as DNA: TGTGCCAGCAGTTTAGTGGGTCAGCCCCAGCATTTT. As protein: CASSLVGQPQHF.

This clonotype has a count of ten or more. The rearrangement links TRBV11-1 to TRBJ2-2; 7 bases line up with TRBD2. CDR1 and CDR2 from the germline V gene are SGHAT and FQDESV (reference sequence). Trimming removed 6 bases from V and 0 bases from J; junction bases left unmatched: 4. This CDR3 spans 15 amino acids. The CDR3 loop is CASRPSGSNTGELFF. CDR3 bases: TGTGCCAGCAGACCTAGCGGATCGAACACCGGGGAGCTGTTTTTT.

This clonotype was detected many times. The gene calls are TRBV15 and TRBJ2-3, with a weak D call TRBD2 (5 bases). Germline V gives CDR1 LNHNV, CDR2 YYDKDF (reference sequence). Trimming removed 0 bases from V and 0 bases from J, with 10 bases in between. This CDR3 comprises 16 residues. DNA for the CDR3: TGTGCCACCAGCAGAGATCCCGGCGGGAGCACAGATACGCAGTATTTT. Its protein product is CATSRDPGGSTDTQYF.

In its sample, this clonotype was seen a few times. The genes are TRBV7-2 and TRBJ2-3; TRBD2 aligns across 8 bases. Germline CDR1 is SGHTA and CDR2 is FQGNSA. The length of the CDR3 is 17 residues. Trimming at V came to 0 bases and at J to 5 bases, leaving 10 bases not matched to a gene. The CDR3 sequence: CASSLASSGRGGDTQYF. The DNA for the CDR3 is TGTGCCAGCAGCTTAGCTTCCAGCGGGAGAGGAGGAGATACGCAGTATTTT.

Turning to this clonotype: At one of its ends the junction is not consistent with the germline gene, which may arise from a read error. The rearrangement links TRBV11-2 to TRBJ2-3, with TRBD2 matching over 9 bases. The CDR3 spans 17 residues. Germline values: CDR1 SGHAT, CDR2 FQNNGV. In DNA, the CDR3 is TGTGCCAGCAACTTAGACCCAAGCGGGGGGTTGGTGAATACGCAGTATTTT. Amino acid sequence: CASNLDPSGGLVNTQYF.

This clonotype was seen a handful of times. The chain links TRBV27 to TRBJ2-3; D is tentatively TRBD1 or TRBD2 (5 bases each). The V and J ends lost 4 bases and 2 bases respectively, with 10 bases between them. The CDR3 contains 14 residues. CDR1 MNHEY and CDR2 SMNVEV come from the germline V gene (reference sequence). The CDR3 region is CASSSGTYTDTQYF. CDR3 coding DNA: TGTGCCAGCAGTTCCGGGACGTACACAGATACGCAGTATTTT.